The T cell receptor (beta chain) under discussion was sequenced for a study of cytomegalovirus exposure and HLA in healthy donors. CDR1 is MDHEN and CDR2 is SYDVKM in the germline V gene. This CDR3 comprises 15 residues. Trimming stripped 5 bases from V and 1 base from J, with 14 bases between. With regard to this clone: Antigen unknown.

Study results and caveats: Several top significant clusters appeared, in a later analysis, to be linked to common viral pathogens.

It was with 60 Vbeta and 13 Jbeta primers that the PCR ran. In the authors' workflow: Later analysis identified some 88 million unique TCR beta chains, about 10 million shared. Profiling relied on immunoSEQ multiplex PCR, and the TCRdb table lists in-frame clones only, not all of them. The DNA was the basis for D and trimming; V, J and clone size are from that table. The table has roughly 220,000 clones, around 80% seen once. The material sequenced was PBMCs. This receptor was identified in a man in his forties or fifties in good health and CMV-seronegative. V usage is TRBV28 and J usage is TRBJ2-5; a weak D match, TRBD2 (7 bases). The CDR3 region has the DNA TGTGCCAGCAGTCCCCGGGGAGGGGGCCAAGAGACCCAGTACTTC. It is translated as CASSPRGGGQETQYF.